A few counts support the clone carrying this T cell receptor (beta chain). Unique molecular identifiers were used in preparing the TCRbeta library. TCRdb re-called the PCR reads through MiXCR, storing one row per CDR3 protein. The sample includes around 360,000 distinct CDR3 sequences, under 13% of them seen just once. The CDR3 contains 13 residues. Germline V CDR1 and CDR2: MNHNS, SASEGT. Trimming shortened V by 6 bases and J by 3 bases, and 10 bases separated the two germline ends. The data belong to a study of T-cell reconstitution after alpha-beta-depleted transplantation in children. The input for sequencing was PBMCs from the stem cell graft donor, taken from the stem cell graft. The sequence came from a human donor who donated a stem cell graft to a child with acute lymphoblastic leukemia. The chain recombines TRBV6-1 with TRBJ2-3; the D is unclear. CDR3 sequence: CASRTHRTDTQYF. The DNA for the CDR3 is TGTGCCAGCAGAACGCACCGGACAGATACGCAGTATTTT.